Sequencing of this T cell receptor (beta chain) was carried out in a study of identical twins. Study-wide findings and caveats: Models underestimated out-of-frame TCR alpha sharing in monozygotic twins. Cross-sectional statistics, not tracking of the same donors, supported the conclusions.

CDR3 length: 15 amino acids. Trimming took 7 bases from V and 0 from J, leaving 15 bases between them. In germline, CDR1 is MDHEN, CDR2 SYDVKM. This clonotype was counted between two and nine times. The antigen is unknown. Unique molecular identifiers were present on the cDNA, and a universal primer site came from template switching. TCRdb analysed the 5' RACE reads with MiXCR anew, one entry per CDR3 protein. The profile shows about 530,000 distinct CDR3 sequences, about 22% of them singletons. The sample was also reused in another study, on yellow fever vaccine responses in identical twins. From that paper: The authors reported partly convergent, partly personalized vaccine responses in identical twins.

The sequence derives from a woman younger than 35 in good health. Specimen: CD4+ T cells sorted from blood. This chain uses TRBV28 with TRBJ2-5; D is perhaps TRBD2 (6 bases). The CDR3 loop reads CASNPGLPYQETQYF. CDR3 bases: TGTGCCAGCAATCCGGGACTCCCGTACCAAGAGACCCAGTACTTC. Together with reference TRBV28 and TRBJ2-5, the CDR3 gives the full variable domain: DVKVTQSSRYLVKRTGEKVFLECVQDMDHENMFWYRQDPGLGLRLIYFSYDVKMKEKGDIPEGYSVSREKKERFSLILESASTNQTSMYLCASNPGLPYQETQYFGPGTRLLVL.